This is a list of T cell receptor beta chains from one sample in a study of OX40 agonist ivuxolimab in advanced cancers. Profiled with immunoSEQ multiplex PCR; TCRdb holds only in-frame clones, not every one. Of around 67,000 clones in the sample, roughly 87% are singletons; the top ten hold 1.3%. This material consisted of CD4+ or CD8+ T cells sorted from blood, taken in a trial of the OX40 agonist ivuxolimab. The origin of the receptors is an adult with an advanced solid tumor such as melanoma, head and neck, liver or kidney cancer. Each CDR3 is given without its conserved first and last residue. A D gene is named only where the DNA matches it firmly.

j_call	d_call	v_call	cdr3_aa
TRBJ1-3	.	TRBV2	ASSELTGNTIY
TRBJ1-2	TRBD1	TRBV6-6	ASRAAGGDYGYT
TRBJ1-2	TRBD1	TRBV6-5	ASRGQGRGYT
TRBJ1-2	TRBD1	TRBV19	ASRNGRDSSNYGYT
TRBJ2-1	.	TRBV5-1	ASSLESGSSYNEQF
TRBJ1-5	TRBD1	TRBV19	ASSIGAGGRRGNQPQH
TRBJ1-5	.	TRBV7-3	ASSLGPVKPQH
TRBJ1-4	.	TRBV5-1	ASSPTELNEKLF
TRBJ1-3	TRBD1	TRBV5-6	ASSLLARGRGNTIY
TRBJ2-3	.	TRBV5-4	ASSFSRALSTDTQY